Shown below are 22 T cell receptor beta chains from a single sample sequenced in a study of cytomegalovirus exposure and HLA in healthy donors. Amplification used 60 Vbeta primers and 13 Jbeta primers. Sequencing used immunoSEQ multiplex PCR; TCRdb keeps in-frame clones, though not all of them. Among 70,000 to 90,000 clones listed, roughly 74% were seen once. Material for sequencing was PBMCs. All receptors derive from a man between 40 and 49 years old in good health and CMV-seronegative.

The chain recombines TRBV19 with TRBJ1-5; the match to TRBD1 covers 8 bases. Germline V CDR1 and CDR2: LNHDA, SQIVND (reference sequence). V shed 6 bases, J shed 2 bases, and the junction held 9 bases outside the gene matches. The CDR3 contains 16 residues. CDR3 sequence (DNA): TGTGCCAGTAGGCCAACAGGGGGTTCTCGCAATCAGCCCCAGCATTTT. Amino acids: CASRPTGGSRNQPQHF.

This clone was seen a few times. This sequence joins TRBV2 and TRBJ2-3; TRBD2 aligns across 9 bases. The germline gives CDR1 SNHLY, CDR2 FYNNEI. The V segment lost 6 bases and the J segment 7 bases; nucleotides outside the gene matches: 8. CDR3 length: 14 amino acids. The CDR3 region is CASRLAGEVNTQYF. DNA for the CDR3: TGTGCCAGCAGGTTAGCGGGGGAAGTGAATACGCAGTATTTT.

The chain couples TRBV12-5 to TRBJ2-1; 8 bases match TRBD2. Trimming cost V 7 bases and J 7 bases; bases outside gene matches: 12. This CDR3 is 15 amino acids long. Germline assignment: CDR1 LGHNT and CDR2 FRNRAP. The CDR3 loop reads CASAPGGAVTNEQFF. In DNA form, the CDR3 reads TGTGCTAGTGCCCCCGGGGGGGCAGTTACAAATGAGCAGTTCTTC.

This clone has only a few counts. This chain uses TRBV11-2 with TRBJ1-1; tentatively, D is TRBD1 (6 bases). CDR3 length: 12 residues. CDR1 is SGHAT and CDR2 is FQNNGV in the germline V gene. V was clipped by 6 bases and J by 7 bases, with 12 bases between them. The CDR3 sequence: CASSRRQVEAFF. The CDR3 region has the DNA TGTGCCAGCAGTCGTCGACAGGTTGAAGCTTTCTTT.

CDR3 DNA sequence: TGTGCCTGGAGAGGGGCGGGAGTAGGCAATGAGCAGTTCTTC. It translates to CAWRGAGVGNEQFF. The V and J genes are TRBV30 and TRBJ2-1; TRBD2 matches 7 bases. Germline V lookup: CDR1 GTSNPN, CDR2 SVGIG (reference sequence). With 3 bases clipped from V and 6 bases from J, the junction kept 8 bases outside the gene matches. The CDR3 extends over 14 amino acids. Full variable domain (missing parts from reference TRBV30 and TRBJ2-1): SQTIHQWPATLVQPVGSPLSLECTVEGTSNPNLYWYRQAAGRGLQLLFYSVGIGQISSEVPQNLSASRPQDRQFILSSKKLLLSDSGFYLCAWRGAGVGNEQFFGPGTRLTVL.

To note about this clone: Distinct nucleotide sequences in the sample also encode this CDR3. This chain connects TRBV5-6 to TRBJ1-5, with D unresolved. In germline, CDR1 is SGHDT, CDR2 YYEEEE. The CDR3 runs 15 residues. Trimming pared 0 bases from V and 0 bases from J, leaving 7 bases between. The CDR3 sequence: CASSLAGGSNQPQHF. The CDR3 DNA sequence: TGTGCCAGCAGCTTGGCCGGCGGTAGCAATCAGCCCCAGCATTTT.

The chain links TRBV30 to TRBJ1-5; D possibly corresponds to TRBD1 (5 bases). In germline, CDR1 is GTSNPN, CDR2 SVGIG (reference sequence). V lost 3 bases, J lost 0 bases, and 18 bases lay in between. The CDR3 totals 17 residues. The CDR3 DNA reads as TGTGCCTGGAGCTGGGGGGGTCCGGGAAATAGCAATCAGCCCCAGCATTTT. The encoded protein is CAWSWGGPGNSNQPQHF.

The chain couples TRBV27 to TRBJ1-5, with TRBD1 as a possible D gene (6 bases). V was cut by 2 bases and J by 6 bases, with 11 bases left in between. The CDR3 is 14 residues long. CDR1 is MNHEY, CDR2 SMNVEV, per germline (reference sequence). CDR3 sequence: CASSLNRVAQPQHF. The CDR3 region has the DNA TGTGCCAGCAGTTTAAACAGGGTGGCTCAGCCCCAGCATTTT.

The genes are TRBV4-1 and TRBJ2-2, with 14 bases lining up with TRBD2. After removal of 4 bases from V and 6 bases from J, the junction contained 7 bases not matched to a gene. In germline, CDR1 is MGHRA, CDR2 YSYEKL. The CDR3 loop spans 17 amino acids. Here the CDR3 DNA reads TGCGCCAGCAGCCCGGGACTAGCGGGAGTATTGCCCGGGGAGCTGTTTTTT. It yields the protein CASSPGLAGVLPGELFF.

This clone was seen only once. The limits of the CDR3 on the DNA are not certain, so only TCRdb's listed CDR3 is given. The chain links TRBV21-1 to TRBJ2-3; no check of the table's D call, TRBD1, against the DNA was made. TRBV21-1 is deemed a pseudogene. The length of the CDR3 is 14 amino acids, counting both ends. CDR3 protein: CASSKGVPADTQYF.

This clone came up a few times. This sequence joins TRBV29-1 and TRBJ1-5; 11 nucleotides align to TRBD1. This CDR3 has 13 amino acids. Trimming cost V 4 bases and J 7 bases; bases outside gene matches: 3. Germline CDR1 and CDR2: SQVTM and ANQGSEA. The chain's CDR3 is CSVVGTGGQPQHF. The CDR3 nucleotides are TGCAGCGTTGTAGGGACAGGGGGACAGCCCCAGCATTTT.

This rearrangement joins TRBV30 to TRBJ1-5; D not resolved. This CDR3 has 14 residues. V gave up 3 bases and J gave up 0 bases, with 9 bases separating them. CDR1 and CDR2 (germline): GTSNPN, SVGIG (reference sequence). As DNA, the CDR3 is TGTGCCTGGAGCAGGTATTATAGCAATCAGCCCCAGCATTTT. Translation: CAWSRYYSNQPQHF.

This chain uses TRBV25-1 with TRBJ1-1; TRBD1 aligns across 7 bases. CDR1 MGHDK and CDR2 SYGVNS come from the germline V gene. The J segment lost 2 bases and the V segment lost 4 bases, leaving 13 bases of the junction unmatched. The CDR3 is 17 residues long. The CDR3 DNA reads TGTGCCAGCAGTGCCTTAACGACAGGGCAGGTTAACACTGAAGCTTTCTTT. This translates into CASSALTTGQVNTEAFF.

The chain recombines TRBV6-5 with TRBJ2-7, with 12 positions matching TRBD1. V shed 2 bases, J shed 5 bases, and the junction held 4 bases outside the gene matches. Germline V gives CDR1 MNHEY, CDR2 SVGAGI. This CDR3 spans 15 amino acids. CDR3 nucleotide sequence: TGTGCCAGCAGTTACGGGACAGGGGGCTTTGACGAGCAGTACTTC. Amino acids: CASSYGTGGFDEQYF.

The V and J genes are TRBV20-1 and TRBJ2-1; D uncertain. Trimming removed 1 base from V and 7 bases from J, with 5 bases in between. Looked up from germline, CDR1 is DFQATT and CDR2 is SNEGSKA (reference sequence). There are 11 residues in the CDR3. The CDR3 here is CSARAPNEQFF. The CDR3 DNA follows: TGCAGTGCTAGAGCCCCGAATGAGCAGTTCTTC.

The chain is built from TRBV15 and TRBJ2-1; 8 nucleotides align to TRBD1. With 5 bases clipped from V and 7 bases from J, the junction kept 10 bases outside the gene matches. Germline V gene data show CDR1 as LNHNV and CDR2 as YYDKDF (reference sequence). The CDR3 loop spans 15 amino acids. The CDR3 is CATSSRQGSGNEQFF. CDR3 in DNA: TGTGCCACCAGCTCAAGACAGGGGTCGGGGAATGAGCAGTTCTTC.

The chain joins TRBV5-1 to TRBJ1-1; TRBD1 is a possible D gene (5 bases). Trimming shortened V by 0 bases and J by 4 bases, and 7 bases separated the two germline ends. The CDR3 totals 13 residues. The germline V gene has CDR1 SGHRS and CDR2 YFSETQ. CDR3 amino acids: CASSLEGATEAFF. For the CDR3, the DNA is TGCGCCAGCAGCTTGGAAGGGGCCACTGAAGCTTTCTTT.

The chain combines TRBV7-8 with TRBJ1-5, with a tentative D call TRBD1 (5 bases). The CDR3 totals 14 residues. Germline V gene lookup returns CDR1 SGHVS and CDR2 FQNEAQ. V was shortened by 5 bases and J by 7 bases, with 15 bases between the two germline ends. This CDR3 reads CASSIDSFRQPQHF. The DNA for the CDR3 is TGTGCCAGCAGCATAGACAGCTTTCGACAGCCCCAGCATTTT.

This clone was detected only a few times. The chain joins TRBV6-5 to TRBJ1-1, with D maybe TRBD1 (6 bases). Trimming cost V 7 bases and J 7 bases, with 19 bases left between them. Germline CDR1 is MNHEY and CDR2 is SVGAGI. The CDR3 totals 14 residues. This CDR3 is CASTSTPGGLEAFF. The CDR3 nucleotides are TGTGCCAGCACCTCCACCCCCGGGGGGCTTGAAGCTTTCTTT.

The chain uses TRBV10-1 and TRBJ2-3; no clear D gene. The CDR3 is 14 residues long. V lost 3 bases and J 4 bases, leaving 11 bases between the germline ends. Germline CDR1 reads WNHNN; CDR2 reads SYGVQD (reference sequence). The CDR3 bases are TGCGCCAGCAGTGATAATCAACGAGCAGATACGCAGTATTTT. Residues: CASSDNQRADTQYF.

The V and J genes are TRBV6-6 and TRBJ1-5, with 8 bases identical to TRBD1. Germline-derived CDR1 and CDR2 are MNHNY and SVGAGI (reference sequence). This CDR3 contains 16 residues. Germline trimming cut 2 bases from V and 6 bases from J; bases unmatched to any gene: 9. The CDR3 nucleotides are TGTGCCAGCAGTTACGGGCAGGGGGCTTTCGGTCAGCCCCAGCATTTT. Its protein product is CASSYGQGAFGQPQHF.

To note about this clone: A read error may produce the germline difference seen at one junction end. This chain connects TRBV6-1 to TRBJ2-7; 10 nucleotides agree with TRBD1. Germline CDR1 MNHNS, CDR2 SASEGT. This CDR3 contains 14 residues. CDR3 nucleotides: TGTGCCAGCAGTCTTCGGGAGGGGACAGGGGCCACTTATTTC. It is translated as CASSLREGTGATYF.